Sequencing of this T cell receptor (beta chain) was carried out in a study of T cells in Graves' hyperthyroidism and ophthalmopathy. V was trimmed by 6 bases and J by 1 base, leaving 12 bases between them. This CDR3 is built from 15 residues. Per the germline V gene, CDR1 is MNHNS and CDR2 is SASEGT. This clonotype was detected ten times or more. Regions amplified from RNA transcripts were the TCR beta CDR3 regions. The TCR CDR3 was amplified in a first-round RT-PCR using the HTBI primer set. TCRdb reprocessed the multiplex PCR reads via MiXCR and lists one record per CDR3 protein. The sample gives approximately 270,000 distinct CDR3 sequences, roughly 14% of which show up once; about an eighth is in the top ten.

The sequenced material came from blood. The TCR comes from a woman in her thirties or forties with Graves' hyperthyroidism that later progressed to Graves' ophthalmopathy. This sequence joins TRBV6-1 and TRBJ2-2; TRBD2 is a possible D gene (6 bases). CDR3 region: CASRVAAMNTGELFF. CDR3 bases: TGTGCCAGCAGGGTAGCGGCAATGAACACCGGGGAGCTGTTTTTT.